The 24 T cell receptor beta chains below all came from one sample that was sequenced in a study of identical twins. MiXCR, applied by TCRdb to the 5' RACE reads, yields one record per CDR3 protein. The sample lists roughly 710,000 distinct CDR3 sequences; around 6% were seen once. Sequenced: naive T cells sorted from blood. These receptors came from a man younger than 35 in good health.

This clonotype was picked up many times. The chain links TRBV20-1 to TRBJ1-5; D not certain. From germline, CDR1 is DFQATT and CDR2 SNEGSKA (reference sequence). Trimming left V 4 bases short and J 5 bases short, with 18 bases between. This CDR3 has 15 residues. Here the CDR3 reads CSAIPGYTADQPQHF. CDR3 bases: TGCAGTGCTATCCCAGGTTACACTGCGGATCAGCCCCAGCATTTT.

This clonotype was counted at least ten times. The CDR3 nucleotides read TGTGCCAGCAGTTACTCGAGATTCGACGAGCAGTACGTC. This encodes CASSYSRFDEQYV. The rearrangement joins TRBV6-6 to TRBJ2-7; no definite D call. CDR3 size: 13 residues. V was pared by 0 bases and J by 5 bases, with 8 bases between. Per germline, CDR1 MNHNY and CDR2 SVGAGI (reference sequence).

As regards this clonotype: With a much larger clone just one base away, this may be a read error. This CDR3 is missing its conserved last phenylalanine or tryptophan, likely due to a read error. The chain carries TRBV27 and TRBJ1-1; no firm D call. Per germline, CDR1 MNHEY and CDR2 SMNVEV (reference sequence). Trimming took off 4 bases at V and 6 bases at J, with 6 bases between the two ends. This CDR3 region has 11 residues. CDR3 in DNA: TGTGCCAGCAGTTGGGGTTCTGAAGCTTTCTAT. Translated: CASSWGSEAFY.

The chain couples TRBV25-1 to TRBJ1-1; 7 bases fit TRBD1. Trimming at V came to 1 base and at J to 8 bases, leaving 7 bases not matched to a gene. The CDR3 is made up of 14 amino acids. Germline CDR1 is MGHDK and CDR2 is SYGVNS. The CDR3 bases are TGTGCCAGCAGTGAATCGAGACAGGGATCCGAAGCTTTCTTT. It is translated as CASSESRQGSEAFF.

This clonotype was counted ten times or more. The J gene is TRBJ2-5, the V gene TRBV12-3 or TRBV12-4, with 9 bases aligning to TRBD1. Unmatched junction bases numbered 8, after V lost 7 bases and J lost 5 bases. The length of the CDR3 is 14 residues. This chain's CDR3 is CASTLGQGRETQYF. The CDR3 bases are TGTGCCAGCACTTTGGGACAGGGTCGGGAGACCCAGTACTTC.

This sequence joins TRBV5-5 and TRBJ1-2; 7 nucleotides agree with TRBD1. V was pared by 3 bases and J by 5 bases, with 7 bases of the junction left unmatched. The length of the CDR3 is 14 residues. Germline assignment: CDR1 SGHKS and CDR2 YYEKEE (reference sequence). The CDR3 region has the DNA TGTGCCAGCAGCTCGACAGGGATGGGGTATGGCTACACCTTC. It codes for CASSSTGMGYGYTF.

This clonotype showed up many times. The gene calls are TRBV5-1 and TRBJ2-7; D remains unclear. From germline, CDR1 is SGHRS and CDR2 YFSETQ. This CDR3 comprises 15 residues. The V end lost 4 bases, the J end lost 2 bases, and 16 bases lay between the germline ends. The CDR3 DNA is TGCGCCAGCAGCCCCACCCCGGGCCAGGCCTACGAGCAGTACTTC. Translated: CASSPTPGQAYEQYF.

A word on this clonotype: The missing conserved phenylalanine or tryptophan at the end of this CDR3 makes a read error likely. The DNA is omitted, as the CDR3 cannot be located on it reliably, and the CDR3 follows TCRdb's listing. The rearrangement uses TRBV4-1 and TRBJ2-7; the listed D gene, TRBD1, was not tested against the DNA. The CDR3 is 11 residues long, ends included. Germline CDR1 is MGHRA and CDR2 is YSYEKL. This CDR3 reads CASSQDGTGTI.

The rearrangement uses TRBV4-3 and TRBJ2-1; D gene unclear. This CDR3 spans 16 amino acids. The germline CDR1 and CDR2 sequences are LGHNA and YSLEER. Trimming cost V 3 bases and J 6 bases, with 18 bases left between them. CDR3 in amino acids: CASSHLRARTSNEQFF. CDR3 nucleotide sequence: TGCGCCAGCAGCCACCTCCGAGCAAGAACTTCCAATGAGCAGTTCTTC.

There are a few counts of this clonotype. The rearrangement links TRBV9 to TRBJ2-3; no definite D call. The germline V gene has CDR1 SGDLS and CDR2 YYNGEE. This CDR3 has 15 amino acids. Trimming removed 0 bases from V and 6 bases from J, with 14 bases in between. The CDR3 reads CASSVGTSRDDTQYF. The CDR3 nucleotides read TGTGCCAGCAGCGTAGGGACCTCGCGAGACGATACGCAGTATTTT.

Ten or more counts support this clonotype. The chain recombines TRBV29-1 with TRBJ2-1; 10 bases line up with TRBD2. CDR3 size: 15 residues. The J segment lost 4 bases and the V segment lost 7 bases, leaving 10 bases of the junction unmatched. The germline V gene encodes CDR1 SQVTM and CDR2 ANQGSEA. In nucleotides, the CDR3 is TGCAGCGCCGAACCCACTAGCGGGACGTACAATGAGCAGTTCTTC. Translated: CSAEPTSGTYNEQFF.

In this sample, this clonotype turned up many times. The V call is TRBV4-3, the J call TRBJ1-6; D perhaps matches TRBD1 (6 bases). Germline V CDR1 and CDR2: LGHNA, YSLEER. This CDR3 is 18 amino acids long. Trimming took 1 base from V and 10 from J, leaving 23 bases between them. CDR3 sequence (DNA): TGCGCCAGCAGCCAAGTCGATGCCAGGGGCTGGTCTGGGTCACCCCTCCACTTT. Encoded protein: CASSQVDARGWSGSPLHF.

This clonotype has at least ten counts. V and J are TRBV15 and TRBJ2-3; D uncertain. Deletions cut 3 bases from V and 6 bases from J, with 7 bases between. The length of the CDR3 is 12 residues. Germline V gene data show CDR1 as LNHNV and CDR2 as YYDKDF (reference sequence). The CDR3, as DNA: TGTGCCACCAGCAGCCTCGACGATACGCAGTATTTT. Translation gives CATSSLDDTQYF.

There are a few counts of this clonotype. The V and J genes are TRBV19 and TRBJ1-1; D is uncertain. Trimming pared 5 bases from V and 6 bases from J, leaving 16 bases between. Germline V lookup: CDR1 LNHDA, CDR2 SQIVND (reference sequence). The CDR3 runs to 14 residues. The CDR3 protein is CASSAREKSPEAFF. CDR3 bases: TGTGCCAGTAGTGCCCGGGAAAAGAGCCCTGAAGCTTTCTTT. Using reference TRBV19 and TRBJ1-1 for the parts outside the CDR3, the full variable domain is DGGITQSPKYLFRKEGQNVTLSCEQNLNHDAMYWYRQDPGQGLRLIYYSQIVNDFQKGDIAEGYSVSREKKESFPLTVTSAQKNPTAFYLCASSAREKSPEAFFGQGTRLTVV.

The gene calls are TRBV9 and TRBJ2-7, with a tentative D call TRBD1 (6 bases). CDR1 and CDR2 from the germline V gene are SGDLS and YYNGEE. The CDR3 covers 12 residues. Trimming took off 3 bases at V and 6 bases at J, with 10 bases between the two ends. The CDR3 region has the DNA TGTGCCAGCAGCGATACAGGGCTCGAGCAGTACTTC. Translating it yields CASSDTGLEQYF.

The chain couples TRBV27 to TRBJ1-1, with D maybe TRBD1 (5 bases). The germline V and J ends were trimmed by 2 bases and 4 bases, with 14 bases remaining between them. The V gene's germline CDR1 is MNHEY and CDR2 SMNVEV (reference sequence). This CDR3 has 15 amino acids. The CDR3 region is CASSLGSGLGTEAFF. DNA for the CDR3: TGTGCCAGCAGTTTAGGGTCAGGGTTGGGCACTGAAGCTTTCTTT.

In its sample, this clonotype was seen a few times. The chain links TRBV3-1 to TRBJ2-1; D possibly corresponds to TRBD1 (5 bases). The CDR3 covers 15 residues. In germline, CDR1 is LGHDT, CDR2 YNNKEL (reference sequence). V was pared by 3 bases and J by 7 bases, with 16 bases between. The CDR3 sequence: CASSHTRGRNNEQFF. In nucleotides, the CDR3 is TGTGCCAGCAGCCATACAAGGGGCAGGAATAATGAGCAGTTCTTC.

This clonotype occurred a few times. DNA of the CDR3: TGCGCCAGCAGCACCGGGGGACTAGCGGAGACCCAGTACTTC. Translation gives CASSTGGLAETQYF. The V gene is TRBV5-1, the J gene TRBJ2-5; 10 bases are shared with TRBD2. Germline CDR1 reads SGHRS; CDR2 reads YFSETQ. CDR3 size: 14 residues. V lost 4 bases, J lost 5 bases, and 5 bases stayed unmatched. Supplemented by reference TRBV5-1 and TRBJ2-5, the full variable domain reads KAGVTQTPRYLIKTRGQQVTLSCSPISGHRSVSWYQQTPGQGLQFLFEYFSETQRNKGNFPGRFSGRQFSNSRSEMNVSTLELGDSALYLCASSTGGLAETQYFGPGTRLLVL.

This clonotype was recorded a few times. V is TRBV11-2 and J is TRBJ2-1, with 9 bases lining up with TRBD2. V was pared by 4 bases and J by 7 bases, with 5 bases of the junction left unmatched. This CDR3 has 14 residues. Germline CDR1 SGHAT, CDR2 FQNNGV. CDR3 sequence: CASSSGLARNEQFF. The CDR3 nucleotides are TGTGCCAGCAGCTCAGGACTAGCGAGGAATGAGCAGTTCTTC.

The chain is built from TRBV20-1 and TRBJ2-2; D is undetermined. The CDR3 covers 12 residues. V was pared by 6 bases and J by 2 bases, with 7 bases between. Looked up from germline, CDR1 is DFQATT and CDR2 is SNEGSKA (reference sequence). The CDR3, as DNA: TGCAGTGCGGAAAGAAACACCGGGGAGCTGTTTTTT. This sequence encodes CSAERNTGELFF.

This clonotype showed up many times. J is TRBJ2-7 and V is TRBV4-1; unclear D gene. The V end was cut by 0 bases, the J end by 3 bases, with 15 bases between. The CDR3 spans 16 residues. CDR1 is MGHRA and CDR2 is YSYEKL in the germline V gene. The CDR3 DNA is TGCGCCAGCAGCCAAGAATTTGTTCACGTATACTACGAGCAGTACGTC. This encodes CASSQEFVHVYYEQYV.

This clonotype was counted ten times or more. V is TRBV9 and J is TRBJ1-4; TRBD1 might be the D (5 bases). The CDR3 runs to 15 residues. Trimming took 3 bases from V and 12 from J, leaving 21 bases between them. Germline assignment: CDR1 SGDLS and CDR2 YYNGEE. The CDR3 DNA sequence: TGTGCCAGCAGCGCCGGGGACCGGAGTGGGCAAGAACTGTTTTTT. It specifies CASSAGDRSGQELFF.

In its sample, this clonotype was seen a few times. The chain uses TRBV7-8 and TRBJ2-1, with 10 positions matching TRBD2. This CDR3 contains 19 residues. In germline, CDR1 is SGHVS, CDR2 FQNEAQ. Trimming took 2 bases from V and 4 from J; bases not matched to a gene: 14. The DNA of the CDR3 is TGTGCCAGCAGCTTATCCTCGGTAGCGGGAGGACACATTTACAATGAGCAGTTCTTC. This sequence encodes CASSLSSVAGGHIYNEQFF.

This clonotype was seen a few times. J is TRBJ2-7 and V is TRBV18; 7 bases agree with TRBD1. The CDR3 totals 14 residues. V trimming: 5 bases; J trimming: 0 bases; junction bases outside the gene matches: 4. CDR1 is KGHSH and CDR2 is LQKENI in the germline V gene. The CDR3 DNA sequence: TGTGCCAGCTCAGGGACAGCTAGCTCCTACGAGCAGTACGTC. Translation gives CASSGTASSYEQYV.